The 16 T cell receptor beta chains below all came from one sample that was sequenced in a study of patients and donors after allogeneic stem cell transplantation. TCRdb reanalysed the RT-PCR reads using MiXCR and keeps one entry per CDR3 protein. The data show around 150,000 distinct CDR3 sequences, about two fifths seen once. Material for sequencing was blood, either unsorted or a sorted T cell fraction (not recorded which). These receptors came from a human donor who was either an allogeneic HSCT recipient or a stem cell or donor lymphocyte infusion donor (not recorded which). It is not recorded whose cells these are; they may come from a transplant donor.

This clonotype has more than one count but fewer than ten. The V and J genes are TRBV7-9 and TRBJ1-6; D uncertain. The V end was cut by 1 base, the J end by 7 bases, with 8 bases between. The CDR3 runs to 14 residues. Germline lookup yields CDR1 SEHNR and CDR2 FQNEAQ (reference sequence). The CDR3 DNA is TGTGCCAGCAGCTTAGTGTTTGGGAATTCACCCCTCCACTTT. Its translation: CASSLVFGNSPLHF.

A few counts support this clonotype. CDR3 bases: TGCGCCAGCAGCTTGGGAGTAAATGAGCAGTTCTTC. Amino acids: CASSLGVNEQFF. The rearrangement joins TRBV5-1 to TRBJ2-1; D uncertain. This CDR3 is built from 12 residues. Between the trimmed V and J ends, which lost 0 bases and 7 bases, there was a span of 5 bases. CDR1 SGHRS and CDR2 YFSETQ come from the germline V gene. Using reference TRBV5-1 and TRBJ2-1 for the parts outside the CDR3, the full variable domain is KAGVTQTPRYLIKTRGQQVTLSCSPISGHRSVSWYQQTPGQGLQFLFEYFSETQRNKGNFPGRFSGRQFSNSRSEMNVSTLELGDSALYLCASSLGVNEQFFGPGTRLTVL.

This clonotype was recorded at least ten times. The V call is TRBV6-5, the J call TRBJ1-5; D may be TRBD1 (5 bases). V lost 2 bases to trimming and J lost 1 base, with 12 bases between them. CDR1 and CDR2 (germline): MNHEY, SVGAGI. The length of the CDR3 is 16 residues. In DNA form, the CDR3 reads TGTGCCAGCAGTTACGGGGGGATTGGGAGCAATCAGCCCCAGCATTTT. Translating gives CASSYGGIGSNQPQHF.

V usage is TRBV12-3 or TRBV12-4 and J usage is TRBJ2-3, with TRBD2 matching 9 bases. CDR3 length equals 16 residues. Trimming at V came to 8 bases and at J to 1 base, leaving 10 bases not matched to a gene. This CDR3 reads CASGAGGREGTDTQYF. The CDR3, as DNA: TGTGCCAGCGGGGCGGGGGGGCGTGAGGGCACAGATACGCAGTATTTT.

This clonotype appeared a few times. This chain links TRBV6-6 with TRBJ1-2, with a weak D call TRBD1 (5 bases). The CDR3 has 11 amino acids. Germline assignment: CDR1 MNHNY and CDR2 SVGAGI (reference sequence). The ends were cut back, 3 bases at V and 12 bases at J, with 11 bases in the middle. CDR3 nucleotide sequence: TGTGCCAGCAGTTATCGGCCGGGGGACACCTTC. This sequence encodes CASSYRPGDTF.

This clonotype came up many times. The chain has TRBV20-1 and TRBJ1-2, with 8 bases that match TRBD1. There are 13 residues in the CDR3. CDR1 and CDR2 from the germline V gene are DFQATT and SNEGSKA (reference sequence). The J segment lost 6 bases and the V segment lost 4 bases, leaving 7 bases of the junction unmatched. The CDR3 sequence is CSANPGQGHGYTF. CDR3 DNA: TGCAGTGCTAACCCTGGACAGGGTCATGGCTACACCTTC.

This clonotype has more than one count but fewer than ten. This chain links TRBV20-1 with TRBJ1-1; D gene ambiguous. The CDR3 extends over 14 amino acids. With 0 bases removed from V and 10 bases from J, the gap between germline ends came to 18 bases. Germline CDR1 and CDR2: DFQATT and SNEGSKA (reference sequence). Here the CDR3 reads CSARDRRTPVGAFF. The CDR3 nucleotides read TGCAGTGCTAGAGATAGGCGGACCCCGGTCGGAGCTTTCTTT.

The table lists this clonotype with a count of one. The CDR3 nucleotides read TGTGCCAGCAGTTTAGCGGCAGGGGCTGGAGAGACCCAGTACTTC. This translates into CASSLAAGAGETQYF. The chain links TRBV27 to TRBJ2-5, with D possibly matching TRBD1 (6 bases). V gave up 2 bases and J gave up 4 bases, with 14 bases separating them. The germline gives CDR1 MNHEY, CDR2 SMNVEV (reference sequence). The CDR3 loop spans 15 amino acids.

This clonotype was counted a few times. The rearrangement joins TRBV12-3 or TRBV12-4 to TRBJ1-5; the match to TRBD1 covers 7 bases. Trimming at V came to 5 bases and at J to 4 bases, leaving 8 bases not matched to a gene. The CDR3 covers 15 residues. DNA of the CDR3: TGTGCCAGCAGTCACGACAGGGTCAGGAATCAGCCCCAGCATTTT. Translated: CASSHDRVRNQPQHF.

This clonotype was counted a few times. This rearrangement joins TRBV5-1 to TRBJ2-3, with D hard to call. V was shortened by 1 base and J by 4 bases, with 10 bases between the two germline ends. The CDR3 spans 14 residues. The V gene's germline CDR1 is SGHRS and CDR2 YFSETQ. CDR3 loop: CASSLPVSADTQYF. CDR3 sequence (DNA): TGCGCCAGCAGCTTGCCTGTATCCGCAGATACGCAGTATTTT.

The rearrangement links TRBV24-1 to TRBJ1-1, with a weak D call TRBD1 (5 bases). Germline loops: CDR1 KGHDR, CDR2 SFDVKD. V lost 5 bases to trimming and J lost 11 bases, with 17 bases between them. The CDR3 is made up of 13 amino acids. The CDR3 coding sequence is TGTGCCACCAGTGCTCCCGGGGGGTTCGAGGCTTTCTTT. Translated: CATSAPGGFEAFF.

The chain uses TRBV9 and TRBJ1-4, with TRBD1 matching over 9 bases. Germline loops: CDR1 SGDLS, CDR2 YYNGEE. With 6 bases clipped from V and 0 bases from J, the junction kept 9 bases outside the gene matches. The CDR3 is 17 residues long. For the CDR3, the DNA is TGTGCCAGCACCCGTACAGGGGGCCCGGCAACTAATGAAAAACTGTTTTTT. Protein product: CASTRTGGPATNEKLFF. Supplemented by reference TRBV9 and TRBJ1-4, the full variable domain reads DSGVTQTPKHLITATGQRVTLRCSPRSGDLSVYWYQQSLDQGLQFLIQYYNGEERAKGNILERFSAQQFPDLHSELNLSSLELGDSALYFCASTRTGGPATNEKLFFGSGTQLSVL.

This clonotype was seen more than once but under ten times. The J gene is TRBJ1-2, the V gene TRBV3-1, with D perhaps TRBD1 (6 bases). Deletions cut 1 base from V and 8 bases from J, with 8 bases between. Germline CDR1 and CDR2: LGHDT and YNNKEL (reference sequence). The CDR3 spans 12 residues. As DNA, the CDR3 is TGTGCCAGCAGCCAAGGCAGGGGAGGCTACACCTTC. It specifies CASSQGRGGYTF.

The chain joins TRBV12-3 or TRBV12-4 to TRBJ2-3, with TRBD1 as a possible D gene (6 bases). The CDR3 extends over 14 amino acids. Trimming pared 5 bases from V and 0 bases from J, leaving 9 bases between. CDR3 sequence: CASSAGQSTDTQYF. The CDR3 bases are TGTGCCAGCAGTGCCGGACAGAGCACAGATACGCAGTATTTT.

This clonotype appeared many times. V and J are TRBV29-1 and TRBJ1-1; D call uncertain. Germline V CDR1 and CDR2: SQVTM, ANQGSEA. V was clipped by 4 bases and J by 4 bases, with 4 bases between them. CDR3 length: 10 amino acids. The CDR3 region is CSVVVTEAFF. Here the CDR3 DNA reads TGCAGCGTTGTCGTCACTGAAGCTTTCTTT.

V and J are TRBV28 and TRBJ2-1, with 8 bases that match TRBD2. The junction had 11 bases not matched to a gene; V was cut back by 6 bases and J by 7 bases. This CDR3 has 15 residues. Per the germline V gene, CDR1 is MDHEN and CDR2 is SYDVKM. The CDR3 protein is CASRPSGGPGNEQFF. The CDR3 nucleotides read TGTGCCAGCAGGCCCTCGGGGGGGCCAGGAAATGAGCAGTTCTTC.